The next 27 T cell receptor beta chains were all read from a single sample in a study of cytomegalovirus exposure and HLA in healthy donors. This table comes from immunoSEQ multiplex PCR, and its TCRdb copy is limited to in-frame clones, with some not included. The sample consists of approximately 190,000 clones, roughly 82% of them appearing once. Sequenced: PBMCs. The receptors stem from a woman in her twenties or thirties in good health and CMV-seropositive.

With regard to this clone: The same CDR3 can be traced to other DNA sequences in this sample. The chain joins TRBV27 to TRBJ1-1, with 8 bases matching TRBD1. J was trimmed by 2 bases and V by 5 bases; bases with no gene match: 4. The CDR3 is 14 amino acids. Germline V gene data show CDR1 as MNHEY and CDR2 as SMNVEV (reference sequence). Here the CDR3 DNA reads TGTGCCAGCAGTCTACAGGGGGGAAACACTGAAGCTTTCTTT. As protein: CASSLQGGNTEAFF.

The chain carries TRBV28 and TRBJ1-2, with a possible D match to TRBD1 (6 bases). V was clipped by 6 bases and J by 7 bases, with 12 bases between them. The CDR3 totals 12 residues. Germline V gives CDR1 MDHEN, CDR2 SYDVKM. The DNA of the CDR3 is TGTGCCAGCAGACGGACAGATCTTGGCTACACCTTC. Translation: CASRRTDLGYTF.

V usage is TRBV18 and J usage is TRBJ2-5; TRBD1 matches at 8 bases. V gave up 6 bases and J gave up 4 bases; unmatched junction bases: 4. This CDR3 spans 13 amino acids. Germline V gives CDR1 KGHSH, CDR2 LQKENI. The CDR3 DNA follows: TGTGCCAGCTCTGGACAGGGAGGAGAGACCCAGTACTTC. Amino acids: CASSGQGGETQYF.

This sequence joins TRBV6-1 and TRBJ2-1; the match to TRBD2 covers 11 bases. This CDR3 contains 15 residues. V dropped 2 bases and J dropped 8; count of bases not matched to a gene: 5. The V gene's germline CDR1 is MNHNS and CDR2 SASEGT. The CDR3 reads CASSELTSGSHEQFF. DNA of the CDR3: TGTGCCAGCAGTGAACTAACTAGCGGGAGTCATGAGCAGTTCTTC.

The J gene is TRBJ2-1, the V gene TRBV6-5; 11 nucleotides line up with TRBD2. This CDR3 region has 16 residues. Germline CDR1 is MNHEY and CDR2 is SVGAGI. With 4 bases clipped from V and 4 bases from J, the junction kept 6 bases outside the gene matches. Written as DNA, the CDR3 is TGTGCCAGCAGTTCGGCGACTAGCGGGGTTTACAATGAGCAGTTCTTC. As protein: CASSSATSGVYNEQFF.

CDR3 region: CASSSDRGLTEAFF. Here the CDR3 DNA reads TGTGCCAGCAGCTCCGACAGGGGGCTCACTGAAGCTTTCTTT. The chain links TRBV7-9 to TRBJ1-1; 10 positions match TRBD1. Germline trimming cut 4 bases from V and 4 bases from J; bases unmatched to any gene: 3. The CDR3 spans 14 residues. CDR1 and CDR2 from the germline V gene are SEHNR and FQNEAQ (reference sequence).

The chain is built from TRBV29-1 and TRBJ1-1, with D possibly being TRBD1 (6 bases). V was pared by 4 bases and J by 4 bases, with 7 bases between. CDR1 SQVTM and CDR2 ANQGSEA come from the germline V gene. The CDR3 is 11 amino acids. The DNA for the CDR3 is TGCAGCGTTGGAGGGGGCACTGAAGCTTTCTTT. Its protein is CSVGGGTEAFF.

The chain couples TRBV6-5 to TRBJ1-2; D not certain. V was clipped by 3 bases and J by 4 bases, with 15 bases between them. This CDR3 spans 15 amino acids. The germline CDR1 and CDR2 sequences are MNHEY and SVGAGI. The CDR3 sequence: CASSYNDEVFYGYTF. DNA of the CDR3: TGTGCCAGCAGTTATAACGATGAGGTCTTCTATGGCTACACCTTC.

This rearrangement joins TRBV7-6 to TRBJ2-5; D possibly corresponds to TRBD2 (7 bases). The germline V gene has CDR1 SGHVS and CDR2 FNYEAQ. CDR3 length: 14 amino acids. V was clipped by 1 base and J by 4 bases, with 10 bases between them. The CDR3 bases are TGTGCCAGCAGCTTAGTGGGGGGGCGAGAGACCCAGTACTTC. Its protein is CASSLVGGRETQYF.

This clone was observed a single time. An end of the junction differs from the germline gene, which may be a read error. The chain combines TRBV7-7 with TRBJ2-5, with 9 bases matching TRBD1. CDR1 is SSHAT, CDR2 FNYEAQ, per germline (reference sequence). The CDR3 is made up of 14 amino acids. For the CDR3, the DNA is TGTGCTAGCAGCTCTACAGGGGGCGAAGAGACCCAGTACTTC. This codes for CASSSTGGEETQYF.

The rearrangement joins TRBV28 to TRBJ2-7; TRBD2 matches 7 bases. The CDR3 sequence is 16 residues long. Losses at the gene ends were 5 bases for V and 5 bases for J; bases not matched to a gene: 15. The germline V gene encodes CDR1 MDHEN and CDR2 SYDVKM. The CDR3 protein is CASSPLQTSRFDEQYF. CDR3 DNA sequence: TGTGCCAGCAGTCCCCTTCAGACTAGCCGATTCGACGAGCAGTACTTC.

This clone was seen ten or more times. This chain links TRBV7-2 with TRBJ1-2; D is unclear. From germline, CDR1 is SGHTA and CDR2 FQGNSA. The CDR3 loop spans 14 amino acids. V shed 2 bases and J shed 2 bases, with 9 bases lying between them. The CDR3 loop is CASSLSWRNYGYTF. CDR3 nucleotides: TGTGCCAGCAGCTTATCTTGGAGGAACTATGGCTACACCTTC.

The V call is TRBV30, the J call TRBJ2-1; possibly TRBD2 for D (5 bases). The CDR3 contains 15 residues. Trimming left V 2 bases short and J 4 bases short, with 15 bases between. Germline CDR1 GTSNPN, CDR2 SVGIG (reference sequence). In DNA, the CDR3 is TGTGCCTGGAGTTGGAGGCGTGCTTATTACAATGAGCAGTTCTTC. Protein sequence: CAWSWRRAYYNEQFF.

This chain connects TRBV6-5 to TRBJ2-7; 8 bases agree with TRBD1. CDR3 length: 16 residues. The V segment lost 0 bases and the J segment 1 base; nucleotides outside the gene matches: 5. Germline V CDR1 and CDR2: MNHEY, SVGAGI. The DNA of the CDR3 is TGTGCCAGCAGTTACTCGAGGGACAGGCAATCCTACGAGCAGTACTTC. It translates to CASSYSRDRQSYEQYF.

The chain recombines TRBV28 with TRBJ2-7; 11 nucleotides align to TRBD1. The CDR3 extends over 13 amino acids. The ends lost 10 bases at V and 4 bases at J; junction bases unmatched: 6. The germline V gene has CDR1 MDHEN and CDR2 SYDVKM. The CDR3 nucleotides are TGTGCCACACTGGGACAGGGGGGTTACGAGCAGTACTTC. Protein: CATLGQGGYEQYF.

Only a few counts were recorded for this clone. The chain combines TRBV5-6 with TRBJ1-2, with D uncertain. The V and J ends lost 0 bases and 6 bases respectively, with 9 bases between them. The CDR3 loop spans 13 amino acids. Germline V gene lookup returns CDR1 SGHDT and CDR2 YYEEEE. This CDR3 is CASSLAGVDGYTF. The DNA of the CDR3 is TGTGCCAGCAGCTTGGCCGGGGTTGATGGCTACACCTTC.

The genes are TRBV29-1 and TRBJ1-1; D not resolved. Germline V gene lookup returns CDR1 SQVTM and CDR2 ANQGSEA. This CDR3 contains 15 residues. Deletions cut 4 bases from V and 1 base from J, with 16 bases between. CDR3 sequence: CSVGGQDWSNTEAFF. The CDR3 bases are TGCAGCGTTGGCGGGCAGGACTGGTCGAACACTGAAGCTTTCTTT. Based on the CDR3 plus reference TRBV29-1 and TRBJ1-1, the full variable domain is SAVISQKPSRDICQRGTSLTIQCQVDSQVTMMFWYRQQPGQSLTLIATANQGSEATYESGFVIDKFPISRPNLTFSTLTVSNMSPEDSSIYLCSVGGQDWSNTEAFFGQGTRLTVV.

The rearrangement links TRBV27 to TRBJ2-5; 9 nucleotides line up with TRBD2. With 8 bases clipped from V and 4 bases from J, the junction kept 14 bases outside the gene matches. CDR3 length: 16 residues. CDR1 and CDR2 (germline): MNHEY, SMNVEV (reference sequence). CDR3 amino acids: CASGRPASGKGETQYF. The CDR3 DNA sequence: TGTGCCAGCGGACGTCCGGCTAGCGGGAAGGGAGAGACCCAGTACTTC.

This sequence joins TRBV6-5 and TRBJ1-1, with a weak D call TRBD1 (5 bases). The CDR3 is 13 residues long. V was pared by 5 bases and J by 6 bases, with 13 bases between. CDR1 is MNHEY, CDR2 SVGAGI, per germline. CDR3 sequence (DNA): TGTGCCAGCAGTAGGGGAAGGGAGGCTGAAGCTTTCTTT. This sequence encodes CASSRGREAEAFF.

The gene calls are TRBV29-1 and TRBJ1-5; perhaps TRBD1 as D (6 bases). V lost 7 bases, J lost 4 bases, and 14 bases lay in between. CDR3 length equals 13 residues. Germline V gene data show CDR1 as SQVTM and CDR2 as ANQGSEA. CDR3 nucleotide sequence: TGCAGCGCAAAAACCAGGGGAAATCAGCCCCAGCATTTT. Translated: CSAKTRGNQPQHF.

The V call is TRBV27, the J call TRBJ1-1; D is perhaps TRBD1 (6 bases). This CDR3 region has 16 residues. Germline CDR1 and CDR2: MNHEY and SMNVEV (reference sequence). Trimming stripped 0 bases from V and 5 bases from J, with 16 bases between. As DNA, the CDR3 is TGTGCCAGCAGTTTATCGTTGGGGGCCGGGGGGACTGAAGCTTTCTTT. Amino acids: CASSLSLGAGGTEAFF.

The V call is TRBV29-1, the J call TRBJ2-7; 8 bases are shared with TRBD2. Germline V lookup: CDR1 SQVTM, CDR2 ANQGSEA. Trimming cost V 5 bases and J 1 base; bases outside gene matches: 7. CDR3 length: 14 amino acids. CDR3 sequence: CSVRRREASYEQYF. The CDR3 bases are TGCAGCGTTAGGAGGCGGGAGGCTTCCTACGAGCAGTACTTC.

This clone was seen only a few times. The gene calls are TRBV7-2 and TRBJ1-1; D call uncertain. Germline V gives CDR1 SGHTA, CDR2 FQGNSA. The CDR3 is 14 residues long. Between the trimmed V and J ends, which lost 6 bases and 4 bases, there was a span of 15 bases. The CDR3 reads CASRLGRSGTEAFF. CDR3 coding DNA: TGTGCCAGCAGACTTGGGAGGAGTGGCACTGAAGCTTTCTTT.

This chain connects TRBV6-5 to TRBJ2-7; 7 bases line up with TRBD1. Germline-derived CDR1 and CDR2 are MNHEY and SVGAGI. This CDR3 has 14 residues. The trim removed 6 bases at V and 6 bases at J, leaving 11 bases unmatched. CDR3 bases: TGTGCCAGCAGCCGACAGGGTGGATCGGGCGAGCAGTACTTC. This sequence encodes CASSRQGGSGEQYF.

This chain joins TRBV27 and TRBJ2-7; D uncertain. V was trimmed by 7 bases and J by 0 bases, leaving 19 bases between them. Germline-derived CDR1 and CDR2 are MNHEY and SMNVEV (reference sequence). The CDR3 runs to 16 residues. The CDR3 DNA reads TGTGCCAGCATGGCCACGACAAACCATCGCTCCTACGAGCAGTACTTC. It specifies CASMATTNHRSYEQYF.

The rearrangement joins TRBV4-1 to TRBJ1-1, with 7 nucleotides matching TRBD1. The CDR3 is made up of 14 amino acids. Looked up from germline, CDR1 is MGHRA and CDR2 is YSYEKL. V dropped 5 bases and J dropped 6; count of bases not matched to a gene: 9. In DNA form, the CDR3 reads TGCGCCAGCAGCTCAAGACAGGGTATCGCTGAAGCTTTCTTT. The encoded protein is CASSSRQGIAEAFF.

This CDR3 is CASSLAVGFYEQYF. CDR3 DNA: TGCGCCAGCAGCTTGGCCGTGGGCTTTTACGAGCAGTACTTC. This chain connects TRBV5-1 to TRBJ2-7, with D unresolved. V was cut by 0 bases and J by 4 bases, with 11 bases left in between. The CDR3 extends over 14 amino acids. CDR1 and CDR2 from the germline V gene are SGHRS and YFSETQ.